This T cell receptor beta chain was identified in a study of molecular identifiers for immune sequencing clone quantification. TCRdb re-derived calls from the PCR reads in MiXCR, one entry per CDR3 protein. The table records roughly 320,000 distinct CDR3 sequences, 24% of them present only once. This clonotype has only a few counts. This TCR was recovered from a human donor in good health. Some libraries in this study had Jurkat cell RNA spiked in. The sample taken for sequencing was naive CD8+ T cells from blood, with Jurkat cell RNA spiked in. Subset: FACS-sorted CD8+CD4-CCR7+CD45RA+ naive T cells.

The CDR3 sequence is CASSLSQGFQPQHF. The DNA of the CDR3 is TGTGCCAGCAGTTTGAGCCAGGGTTTTCAGCCCCAGCATTTT. This sequence joins TRBV27 and TRBJ1-5; D may be TRBD1 (5 bases). Germline V CDR1 and CDR2: MNHEY, SMNVEV (reference sequence). This CDR3 has 14 residues. V lost 3 bases to trimming and J lost 6 bases, with 12 bases between them.